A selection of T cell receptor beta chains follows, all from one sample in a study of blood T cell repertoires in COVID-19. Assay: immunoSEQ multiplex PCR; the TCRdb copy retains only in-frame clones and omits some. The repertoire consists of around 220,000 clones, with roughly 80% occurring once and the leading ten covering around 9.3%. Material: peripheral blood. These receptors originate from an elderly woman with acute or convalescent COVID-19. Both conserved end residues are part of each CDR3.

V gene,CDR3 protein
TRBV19,CASSVQGVDNQPQHF
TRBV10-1,CASSRRCVDRDGNQPQHF
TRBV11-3,CASSLGTGTSTDTQYF
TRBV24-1,CASSGDSYEQYF
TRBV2,CASRGGTYSNQPQHF
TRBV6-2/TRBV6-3,CASSSLTGTGYEQYF
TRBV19,CASRVQGQGNYGYTF
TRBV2,CASSGREDSPLHF
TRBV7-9,CASSLGTGGSGTGELFF
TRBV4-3,CASSGGLNEKLFF
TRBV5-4,CASSFSGGAYNEQFF
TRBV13,CASSILAGASYEQYF
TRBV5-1,CASSPWTLSNTGELFF
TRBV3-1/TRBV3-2,CASSQQAGAPDTQYF
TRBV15,CATSRVGGTEAFF
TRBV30,CAWRGGLVFPDTQYF
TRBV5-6,CASRTDRSHYGYTF
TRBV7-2,CASSSTGGGGYGYTF
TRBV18,CASSPGTGYEKLFF
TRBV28,CASSFAGGFSYEQYF
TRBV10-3,CAISDQGSSPLHF
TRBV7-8,CASSWRAGTSGDRDTQYF
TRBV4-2,CASSQDRLAGITDTQYF
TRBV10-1,CASSDQGRPDYEQYF
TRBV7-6,CASSLSGGSGNTIYF
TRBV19,CASSRDREETQYF
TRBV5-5,CASSLLPQSSGNTIYF
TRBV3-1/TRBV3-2,CASSQRRASQFF